These 24 T cell receptor beta chains originate from one sample sequenced in a study of OX40 agonist ivuxolimab in advanced cancers. Sequencing used immunoSEQ multiplex PCR; TCRdb keeps in-frame clones, though not all of them. The sample has tens of thousands of clones, 70% to 90% seen once. This specimen consisted of CD4+ or CD8+ T cells sorted from blood, obtained in a trial of the OX40 agonist ivuxolimab. The source is an adult with an advanced solid tumor such as melanoma, head and neck, liver or kidney cancer.

This clone was seen only a few times. V gene TRBV7-2 combines with J gene TRBJ2-2; 9 nucleotides agree with TRBD1. CDR1 and CDR2 (germline): SGHTA, FQGNSA. V lost 6 bases, J lost 4 bases, and 6 bases stayed unmatched. The CDR3 loop spans 15 amino acids. CDR3 DNA: TGTGCCAGCAGAGGACAGGGGTGGAGCACCGGGGAGCTGTTTTTT. Its protein product is CASRGQGWSTGELFF. Full variable domain (outside the CDR3, taken from reference TRBV7-2 and TRBJ2-2): GAGVSQSPSNKVTEKGKDVELRCDPISGHTALYWYRQSLGQGLEFLIYFQGNSAPDKSGLPSDRFSAERTGGSVSTLTIQRTQQEDSAVYLCASRGQGWSTGELFFGEGSRLTVL.

This clone was recorded once. The chain recombines TRBV5-1 with TRBJ1-2, with D unclear. The CDR3 contains 16 residues. The germline V gene has CDR1 SGHRS and CDR2 YFSETQ. Trimming removed 4 bases from V and 4 bases from J, with 20 bases in between. The CDR3 DNA reads as TGCGCCAGCAGCCTGGGTGATGGGGTGGTTGGCTATGGCTACACCTTC. Translation gives CASSLGDGVVGYGYTF.

This clone was counted once. The rearrangement uses TRBV7-9 and TRBJ1-1; no reliable D call. The CDR3 runs 13 residues. V shed 5 bases and J shed 3 bases, with 10 bases lying between them. The V gene's germline CDR1 is SEHNR and CDR2 FQNEAQ (reference sequence). The chain's CDR3 is CASSQTVDTEAFF. CDR3 coding DNA: TGTGCCAGCAGCCAAACAGTGGACACTGAAGCTTTCTTT.

This chain uses TRBV5-1 with TRBJ1-1, with D unresolved. The CDR3 runs to 13 residues. Germline assignment: CDR1 SGHRS and CDR2 YFSETQ. The ends were cut back, 0 bases at V and 10 bases at J, with 13 bases in the middle. This CDR3 reads CASSLERSMGAFF. In DNA, the CDR3 is TGCGCCAGCAGCTTGGAGCGGTCCATGGGAGCTTTCTTT.

The V call is TRBV4-2, the J call TRBJ1-2; D is uncertain. This CDR3 region has 16 residues. Germline V gene lookup returns CDR1 LGHNA and CDR2 YNFKEQ. V dropped 0 bases and J dropped 0 bases, with 11 bases sitting between them. The CDR3 loop is CASSQDRGFPNYGYTF. Here the CDR3 DNA reads TGTGCCAGCAGCCAAGATCGCGGGTTTCCTAACTATGGCTACACCTTC.

CDR3 loop: CATSSGGVGEKLFF. CDR3 DNA sequence: TGTGCCACCTCATCCGGAGGGGTGGGTGAAAAACTGTTTTTT. The V gene is TRBV28, the J gene TRBJ1-4, with a possible D match to TRBD1 (5 bases). CDR3 length: 14 amino acids. V gave up 10 bases and J gave up 7 bases, with 19 bases separating them. Germline CDR1 MDHEN, CDR2 SYDVKM.

The rearrangement links TRBV19 to TRBJ2-5; D is possibly TRBD1 or TRBD2 (6 bases each). Germline V CDR1 and CDR2: LNHDA, SQIVND (reference sequence). V dropped 5 bases and J dropped 2 bases, with 12 bases sitting between them. This CDR3 region has 14 residues. CDR3 region: CASSRGTQQETQYF. The CDR3 nucleotides read TGTGCCAGTAGTCGCGGGACACAGCAAGAGACCCAGTACTTC.

The CDR3: CASSLRQNSPLHF. The CDR3 DNA is TGTGCCAGCAGCTTGCGGCAGAATTCACCCCTCCACTTT. V is TRBV7-2 and J is TRBJ1-6; unclear D gene. The CDR3 runs to 13 residues. V gave up 3 bases and J gave up 7 bases, with 7 bases separating them. CDR1 SGHTA and CDR2 FQGNSA come from the germline V gene.

This sequence joins TRBV7-2 and TRBJ1-6, with 8 bases identical to TRBD1. V shed 1 base, J shed 10 bases, and the junction held 9 bases outside the gene matches. Germline V gene sequence: CDR1 SGHTA, CDR2 FQGNSA. This CDR3 region has 16 residues. CDR3 sequence reads: CASSLVAGQGKSPLHF. CDR3 coding DNA: TGTGCCAGCAGCTTAGTAGCTGGACAGGGAAAGTCACCCCTCCACTTT.

The V and J genes are TRBV18 and TRBJ2-7; D might be TRBD1 or TRBD2, each matching 5 bases. Germline V CDR1 and CDR2: KGHSH, LQKENI. The V end lost 0 bases, the J end lost 4 bases, and 16 bases lay between the germline ends. The CDR3 is 16 amino acids. CDR3 nucleotides: TGTGCCAGCTCACCACCGGGGACGGGGATGCTTTACGAGCAGTACTTC. Its translation is CASSPPGTGMLYEQYF.

The chain uses TRBV10-3 and TRBJ2-5; D is ambiguous. The CDR3 is 16 residues long. Trimming removed 5 bases at V and 1 base at J, with 17 bases between. The germline V gene encodes CDR1 ENHRY and CDR2 SYGVKD. CDR3 nucleotide sequence: TGTGCCATCAGTCCCGGGTTAGGAGCGACCCAAGAGACCCAGTACTTC. Translating gives CAISPGLGATQETQYF.

The gene calls are TRBV2 and TRBJ1-2, with TRBD1 as a possible D gene (6 bases). V lost 6 bases and J lost 9, with 11 bases in between. The CDR3 is made up of 11 amino acids. CDR1 SNHLY and CDR2 FYNNEI come from the germline V gene. The CDR3 sequence: CASSEDRSYTF. In nucleotides, the CDR3 is TGTGCCAGCAGCGAGGACAGAAGCTACACCTTC.

V and J are TRBV6-4 and TRBJ2-2; perhaps D is TRBD1 or TRBD2 (6 bases each). Trimming cost V 5 bases and J 3 bases, with 13 bases left between them. Germline CDR1 is MRHNA and CDR2 is SNTAGT. This CDR3 has 15 residues. The CDR3 nucleotides read TGTGCCAGCAGTCCGGGGGCCCGCGACACCGGGGAGCTGTTTTTT. It is translated as CASSPGARDTGELFF.

This clone has only a few counts. The CDR3 region has the DNA TGTGCCAGCAGCCTGCTGGGCTCCTATAATTCACCCCTCCACTTT. Its translation is CASSLLGSYNSPLHF. V gene TRBV7-3 combines with J gene TRBJ1-6; D uncertain. V was shortened by 5 bases and J by 0 bases, with 8 bases between the two germline ends. In germline, CDR1 is SGHTA, CDR2 FQGTGA. The CDR3 consists of 15 residues.

The chain combines TRBV5-4 with TRBJ2-7, with D maybe TRBD1 (5 bases). From germline, CDR1 is SGHNT and CDR2 YYREEE (reference sequence). The CDR3 totals 14 residues. The V end lost 4 bases, the J end lost 2 bases, and 13 bases lay between the germline ends. The CDR3 loop is CASSPDNSPYEQYF. The CDR3 region has the DNA TGTGCCAGCAGCCCGGACAATTCCCCCTACGAGCAGTACTTC.

This rearrangement joins TRBV19 to TRBJ1-1; 9 nucleotides line up with TRBD1. Trimming took 4 bases from V and 1 from J; bases not matched to a gene: 4. The CDR3 consists of 15 residues. Germline-derived CDR1 and CDR2 are LNHDA and SQIVND (reference sequence). The CDR3 sequence is CASSTTGGRNTEAFF. DNA of the CDR3: TGTGCCAGTAGTACGACAGGGGGAAGGAACACTGAAGCTTTCTTT.

The chain is built from TRBV30 and TRBJ2-7; no firm D call. The CDR3 totals 14 residues. Germline V gene sequence: CDR1 GTSNPN, CDR2 SVGIG (reference sequence). Trimming stripped 0 bases from V and 2 bases from J, with 11 bases between. CDR3 bases: TGTGCCTGGAGTGTACTCTTTTTCCCCTACGAGCAGTACTTC. This gives the protein CAWSVLFFPYEQYF.

In its sample, this clone was seen a few times. The gene calls are TRBV14 and TRBJ2-1, with D possibly matching TRBD2 (6 bases). The V and J ends lost 6 bases and 0 bases respectively, with 15 bases between them. This CDR3 region has 16 residues. Germline CDR1 reads SGHDN; CDR2 reads FVKESK. The CDR3 DNA reads TGTGCCAGCAGGGAGGGCCGTGGGGCCTCCTACAATGAGCAGTTCTTC. Translation: CASREGRGASYNEQFF.

This clone was seen only once. In this CDR3 the conserved last residue, phenylalanine or tryptophan, is missing, so a read error is likely. The J gene is TRBJ1-6, the V gene TRBV6-1; D is perhaps TRBD1 (5 bases). This CDR3 spans 14 amino acids. Germline V lookup: CDR1 MNHNS, CDR2 SASEGT. V was shortened by 8 bases and J by 11 bases, with 19 bases between the two germline ends. CDR3 sequence: CASEGTAFRTPLHL. The CDR3 DNA reads TGTGCCAGCGAAGGGACGGCCTTTCGGACACCCCTCCACCTT.

The chain employs TRBV7-9 and TRBJ1-2; D gene unclear. The CDR3 runs 13 residues. Germline-derived CDR1 and CDR2 are SEHNR and FQNEAQ (reference sequence). Trimming stripped 5 bases from V and 8 bases from J, with 15 bases between. This CDR3 is CASSPEPGNGYTF. The CDR3 DNA is TGTGCCAGCAGCCCTGAGCCCGGGAACGGCTACACCTTC. The variable domain in full, completed from reference TRBV7-9 and TRBJ1-2, reads DTGVSQNPRHKITKRGQNVTFRCDPISEHNRLYWYRQTLGQGPEFLTYFQNEAQLEKSRLLSDRFSAERPKGSFSTLEIQRTEQGDSAMYLCASSPEPGNGYTFGSGTRLTVV.

This clone was detected only once. The chain has TRBV18 and TRBJ2-2, with D possibly being TRBD1 (5 bases). Germline values: CDR1 KGHSH, CDR2 LQKENI. This CDR3 is built from 14 residues. V lost 6 bases to trimming and J lost 6 bases, with 14 bases between them. The CDR3 region is CASSPDMGPGELFF. The DNA of the CDR3 is TGTGCCAGCTCTCCCGACATGGGGCCCGGGGAGCTGTTTTTT.

The gene calls are TRBV5-4 and TRBJ2-7; D assignment may be TRBD1 or TRBD2 (6 bases each). CDR3 length: 15 amino acids. From germline, CDR1 is SGHNT and CDR2 YYREEE (reference sequence). V dropped 4 bases and J dropped 1 base, with 15 bases sitting between them. The CDR3 is CASSPMRDISYEQYF. The CDR3 nucleotides read TGTGCCAGCAGCCCCATGCGGGACATTTCCTACGAGCAGTACTTC.

This sequence joins TRBV5-1 and TRBJ2-7, with D hard to call. Germline-derived CDR1 and CDR2 are SGHRS and YFSETQ. Trimming took off 0 bases at V and 4 bases at J, with 8 bases between the two ends. There are 13 residues in the CDR3. The chain's CDR3 is CASSLAGPYEQYF. Written as DNA, the CDR3 is TGCGCCAGCAGCTTGGCAGGCCCGTACGAGCAGTACTTC.

The chain uses TRBV5-4 and TRBJ1-1; 7 bases are a match to TRBD1. V shed 2 bases and J 4 bases; nucleotides not matched to a gene: 5. Germline loops: CDR1 SGHNT, CDR2 YYREEE (reference sequence). The length of the CDR3 is 14 residues. CDR3 protein: CASSFFGTATEAFF. DNA for the CDR3: TGTGCCAGCAGCTTTTTCGGGACAGCCACTGAAGCTTTCTTT.